These 2 T cell receptor beta chains came from one sample sequenced in a study of blood T cell repertoires in COVID-19. Generated by immunoSEQ multiplex PCR, the TCRdb table keeps only in-frame clones and is missing some. This table has approximately 210,000 clones, 80% to 90% appearing once. Specimen: peripheral blood. The receptors were gathered from a woman in her thirties or forties with active or convalescent COVID-19.

The V call is TRBV14, the J call TRBJ1-4; possible D gene TRBD1, 6 bases. This CDR3 is 18 amino acids long. Germline-derived CDR1 and CDR2 are SGHDN and FVKESK. V gave up 1 base and J gave up 4 bases, with 19 bases separating them. CDR3 amino acids: CASSQVLSPGQDNEKLFF. CDR3 DNA sequence: TGTGCCAGCAGCCAAGTCTTGAGCCCGGGACAAGATAATGAAAAACTGTTTTTT.

J is TRBJ2-5 and V is TRBV5-4; 9 nucleotides align to TRBD2. The CDR3 runs to 16 residues. Germline CDR1 reads SGHNT; CDR2 reads YYREEE (reference sequence). V trimming: 4 bases; J trimming: 3 bases; junction bases outside the gene matches: 10. The CDR3 nucleotides are TGTGCCAGCAGCCGGAGCGGGAGGCTAGCTAAAGAGACCCAGTACTTC. Protein sequence: CASSRSGRLAKETQYF.